Presented here are 17 T cell receptor beta chains from one specimen sequenced in a study of shared clonotypes between healthy human individuals. Here immunoSEQ multiplex PCR was the method, and the copy in TCRdb shows in-frame clones only, minus some. Of millions of clones in the sample, around 95% are singletons; the top ten hold 0.13%. The source material was naive CD4+ T cells sorted from blood. The subset: CD45RA+ positively selected. These receptor sequences come from a man aged 18 to 35 in good health.

The rearrangement joins TRBV18 to TRBJ2-7; 9 positions agree with TRBD1. The CDR3 length is 15 residues. CDR1 and CDR2 (germline): KGHSH, LQKENI. J gave up 3 bases and V 3 bases, and 6 bases lay outside the gene matches. CDR3: CASSPGQGFFYEQYF. The CDR3 DNA sequence: TGTGCCAGCTCACCGGGACAGGGTTTCTTCTACGAGCAGTACTTC. Full variable domain (rest looked up from reference TRBV18 and TRBJ2-7): NAGVMQNPRHLVRRRGQEARLRCSPMKGHSHVYWYRQLPEEGLKFMVYLQKENIIDESGMPKERFSAEFPKEGPSILRIQQVVRGDSAAYFCASSPGQGFFYEQYFGPGTRLTVT.

This sequence joins TRBV2 and TRBJ2-2; D gene unclear. The V end lost 7 bases, the J end lost 3 bases, and 12 bases lay between the germline ends. The CDR3 totals 14 residues. The germline V gene has CDR1 SNHLY and CDR2 FYNNEI. The CDR3 loop reads CASILHSDTGELFF. For the CDR3, the DNA is TGTGCCAGCATACTCCACAGTGACACCGGGGAGCTGTTTTTT.

The V gene is TRBV7-8, the J gene TRBJ1-5, with TRBD1 identical over 7 bases. This CDR3 region has 14 residues. The germline V gene has CDR1 SGHVS and CDR2 FQNEAQ. The trim removed 5 bases at V and 2 bases at J, leaving 3 bases unmatched. For the CDR3, the DNA is TGTGCCAGCAGCCCAGGGGGAGGCAATCAGCCCCAGCATTTT. Translation gives CASSPGGGNQPQHF.

The chain couples TRBV4-1 to TRBJ1-1, with D unclear. The V and J ends lost 4 bases and 6 bases respectively, with 18 bases between them. CDR3 length: 15 amino acids. Germline-derived CDR1 and CDR2 are MGHRA and YSYEKL. The CDR3 region is CASSLNSLLGAEAFF. For the CDR3, the DNA is TGCGCCAGCAGCCTAAACTCGTTACTTGGCGCTGAAGCTTTCTTT.

This rearrangement joins TRBV6-5 to TRBJ1-1; 7 bases line up with TRBD1. This CDR3 contains 14 residues. Per germline, CDR1 MNHEY and CDR2 SVGAGI. V trimming: 6 bases; J trimming: 2 bases; junction bases outside the gene matches: 6. The CDR3 nucleotides are TGTGCCAGCAGCCGCAACAGGGGCAACACTGAAGCTTTCTTT. This gives the protein CASSRNRGNTEAFF.

V usage is TRBV11-3 and J usage is TRBJ2-7, with D possibly TRBD2 on 5 matching bases. The ends were cut back, 5 bases at V and 1 base at J, with 6 bases in the middle. Germline V gives CDR1 SGHNT, CDR2 YENEEA. The CDR3 is 12 residues long. The CDR3, as DNA: TGTGCCAGCAGCGGACTTTCCTACGAGCAGTACTTC. This translates into CASSGLSYEQYF.

This chain links TRBV29-1 with TRBJ2-1; unclear D gene. V shed 0 bases and J shed 8 bases, with 5 bases lying between them. CDR3 length: 11 amino acids. CDR1 SQVTM and CDR2 ANQGSEA come from the germline V gene. The chain's CDR3 is CSVEDPDEQFF. CDR3 DNA sequence: TGCAGCGTTGAAGATCCGGATGAGCAGTTCTTC.

The V and J genes are TRBV28 and TRBJ1-1, with a tentative D call TRBD1 (6 bases). The CDR3 runs to 13 residues. V was clipped by 5 bases and J by 6 bases, with 13 bases between them. Per the germline V gene, CDR1 is MDHEN and CDR2 is SYDVKM. CDR3 in DNA: TGTGCCAGCAGTCAAACAGGGCGAGCTGAAGCTTTCTTT. Translating gives CASSQTGRAEAFF.

A remark on this clone: Other DNA sequences from this sample encode an identical CDR3 as well. V and J are TRBV7-2 and TRBJ1-1, with a weak D call TRBD1 (6 bases). There are 13 residues in the CDR3. Germline values: CDR1 SGHTA, CDR2 FQGNSA. V shed 7 bases and J shed 2 bases, with 11 bases lying between them. DNA of the CDR3: TGTGCCAGCACCTGGACAGTTAACACTGAAGCTTTCTTT. Encoded protein: CASTWTVNTEAFF.

The chain recombines TRBV7-9 with TRBJ2-7; TRBD2 aligns across 7 bases. There are 15 residues in the CDR3. CDR1 and CDR2 from the germline V gene are SEHNR and FQNEAQ (reference sequence). Trimming cost V 7 bases and J 1 base; bases outside gene matches: 10. The CDR3 protein is CASTTGGKRSYEQYF. CDR3 bases: TGTGCCAGCACAACCGGGGGGAAGCGGTCCTACGAGCAGTACTTC.

The chain combines TRBV6-5 with TRBJ1-2, with 7 nucleotides matching TRBD1. Germline lookup yields CDR1 MNHEY and CDR2 SVGAGI. This CDR3 is 15 amino acids long. J was trimmed by 4 bases and V by 5 bases; bases with no gene match: 10. The CDR3 nucleotides read TGTGCCAGCAGTCCGTACAGGGGAGAAGTCTATGGCTACACCTTC. The encoded protein is CASSPYRGEVYGYTF.

The chain combines TRBV15 with TRBJ1-4, with 7 bases fitting TRBD1. The CDR3 sequence is 15 residues long. The V and J ends lost 1 base and 5 bases, in that order; junction bases with no gene match: 4. CDR1 is LNHNV, CDR2 YYDKDF, per germline (reference sequence). The CDR3 nucleotides are TGTGCCACCAGCAGAGCGGGACAGAAAAATGAAAAACTGTTTTTT. This codes for CATSRAGQKNEKLFF.

This sequence joins TRBV29-1 and TRBJ2-5, with 11 bases matching TRBD1. The CDR3 spans 15 residues. Germline CDR1 SQVTM, CDR2 ANQGSEA. The V segment lost 7 bases and the J segment 6 bases; nucleotides outside the gene matches: 13. Written as DNA, the CDR3 is TGCAGCGCCCAATACCGGGACAGGGGGTGGAAGACCCAGTACTTC. This translates into CSAQYRDRGWKTQYF.

The chain employs TRBV19 and TRBJ2-7, with D perhaps being TRBD1 or TRBD2 (5 bases each). The germline V and J ends were trimmed by 3 bases and 2 bases, with 14 bases remaining between them. The CDR3 has 15 amino acids. Germline V gives CDR1 LNHDA, CDR2 SQIVND (reference sequence). The DNA for the CDR3 is TGTGCCAGTAGTATCACCGGGACGGCGACCTACGAGCAGTACTTC. Translation: CASSITGTATYEQYF. The complete variable domain, with remaining parts taken from reference TRBV19 and TRBJ2-7, reads DGGITQSPKYLFRKEGQNVTLSCEQNLNHDAMYWYRQDPGQGLRLIYYSQIVNDFQKGDIAEGYSVSREKKESFPLTVTSAQKNPTAFYLCASSITGTATYEQYFGPGTRLTVT.

This clone occurred once. The rearrangement uses TRBV7-9 and TRBJ2-5; D remains ambiguous. Trimming pared 1 base from V and 0 bases from J, leaving 3 bases between. CDR1 and CDR2 from the germline V gene are SEHNR and FQNEAQ (reference sequence). The CDR3 sequence is 13 residues long. The CDR3 DNA reads TGTGCCAGCAGCTTAGTAAACCAAGAGACCCAGTACTTC. Translation: CASSLVNQETQYF.

The gene calls are TRBV5-5 and TRBJ2-7, with 8 bases identical to TRBD1. The CDR3 length is 15 residues. The germline V gene encodes CDR1 SGHKS and CDR2 YYEKEE (reference sequence). The trim removed 1 base at V and 6 bases at J, leaving 9 bases unmatched. The DNA for the CDR3 is TGTGCCAGCAGCTTGACAGGGGGAATTCCTTCCGAGCAGTACTTC. Protein product: CASSLTGGIPSEQYF.

The chain employs TRBV12-5 and TRBJ2-5, with D tentatively TRBD1 or TRBD2 (5 bases each). Germline CDR1 is LGHNT and CDR2 is FRNRAP. The CDR3 totals 15 residues. Deletions cut 6 bases from V and 5 bases from J, with 19 bases between. Here the CDR3 DNA reads TGTGCTAGTGGCTCAGGGAGTCGGGTTTTGGAGACCCAGTACTTC. Translated, it gives CASGSGSRVLETQYF. The full variable domain, rest sourced from reference TRBV12-5 and TRBJ2-5, is DARVTQTPRHKVTEMGQEVTMRCQPILGHNTVFWYRQTMMQGLELLAYFRNRAPLDDSGMPKDRFSAEMPDATLATLKIQPSEPRDSAVYFCASGSGSRVLETQYFGPGTRLLVL.